The next 27 T cell receptor beta chains were all read from a single sample in a study of T-cell reconstitution after alpha-beta-depleted transplantation in children. Unique molecular identifiers were used to barcode this TCRbeta library. TCRdb re-called the PCR reads through MiXCR, storing one row per CDR3 protein. Among about 610,000 distinct CDR3 sequences, over 9.5% were seen once, and the ten largest hold about 4.3%. The specimen was PBMCs from the stem cell graft donor, collected from the stem cell graft. These receptor sequences come from a human donor who donated a stem cell graft to a child with acute myeloid leukemia.

This clonotype was detected a few times. This chain's CDR3 is CSARLPGLADNEQFF. In DNA form, the CDR3 reads TGCAGTGCTAGATTACCGGGACTAGCGGATAATGAGCAGTTCTTC. The J gene is TRBJ2-1, the V gene TRBV20-1; 11 bases map to TRBD2. The V gene end was trimmed by 2 bases and the J gene end by 7 bases; junction bases not matched to a gene: 7. This CDR3 spans 15 amino acids. Germline V CDR1 and CDR2: DFQATT, SNEGSKA (reference sequence).

This clonotype was counted many times. The V and J genes are TRBV27 and TRBJ1-5; no firm D call. Trimming cost V 6 bases and J 0 bases, with 18 bases left between them. CDR1 and CDR2 from the germline V gene are MNHEY and SMNVEV (reference sequence). The CDR3 has 17 amino acids. CDR3: CASRMRSGRHSNQPQHF. CDR3 nucleotides: TGTGCCAGCAGGATGAGGAGCGGACGGCATAGCAATCAGCCCCAGCATTTT.

This clonotype was found many times. CDR3 coding DNA: TGCAGCGAACTTACCCCGGGACAGCTCCAAGAGACCCAGTACTTC. Its protein is CSELTPGQLQETQYF. The chain combines TRBV29-1 with TRBJ2-5; 7 bases line up with TRBD1. The CDR3 spans 15 residues. Trimming took 7 bases from V and 1 from J; bases not matched to a gene: 12. Germline assignment: CDR1 SQVTM and CDR2 ANQGSEA.

This clonotype has only a few counts. CDR3 loop: CASSPRRVYEQFF. The CDR3 bases are TGTGCCAGCAGCCCCCGCAGGGTTTATGAGCAGTTCTTC. V gene TRBV11-2 combines with J gene TRBJ2-1; a weak D match, TRBD1 (5 bases). The CDR3 contains 13 residues. In germline, CDR1 is SGHAT, CDR2 FQNNGV. Between the trimmed V and J ends, which lost 5 bases and 8 bases, there was a span of 13 bases. The full variable domain, rest sourced from reference TRBV11-2 and TRBJ2-1, is EAGVAQSPRYKIIEKRQSVAFWCNPISGHATLYWYQQILGQGPKLLIQFQNNGVVDDSQLPKDRFSAERLKGVDSTLKIQPAKLEDSAVYLCASSPRRVYEQFFGPGTRLTVL.

The table lists this clonotype with many counts. The rearrangement uses TRBV12-3 or TRBV12-4 and TRBJ2-5; no reliable D call. Trimming pared 3 bases from V and 2 bases from J, leaving 10 bases between. This CDR3 has 14 amino acids. Here the CDR3 reads CASSFNIGQETQYF. As DNA, the CDR3 is TGTGCCAGCAGTTTTAACATCGGTCAAGAGACCCAGTACTTC.

Many counts were recorded for this clonotype. The genes are TRBV5-1 and TRBJ2-1; 7 bases are a match to TRBD2. CDR1 and CDR2 from the germline V gene are SGHRS and YFSETQ. Trimming at V came to 1 base and at J to 0 bases, leaving 1 base not matched to a gene. The CDR3 has 15 amino acids. CDR3 bases: TGCGCCAGCAGCTTGCCTAGCGGCTCCTACAATGAGCAGTTCTTC. Protein product: CASSLPSGSYNEQFF. The whole variable domain, remainder taken from reference TRBV5-1 and TRBJ2-1, is KAGVTQTPRYLIKTRGQQVTLSCSPISGHRSVSWYQQTPGQGLQFLFEYFSETQRNKGNFPGRFSGRQFSNSRSEMNVSTLELGDSALYLCASSLPSGSYNEQFFGPGTRLTVL.

This clonotype was seen a handful of times. This rearrangement joins TRBV11-2 to TRBJ1-5; 11 bases match TRBD1. The trim removed 5 bases at V and 5 bases at J, leaving 8 bases unmatched. The CDR3 is made up of 16 amino acids. Germline V gene lookup returns CDR1 SGHAT and CDR2 FQNNGV. This CDR3 reads CASSAGQGAVHQPQHF. CDR3 bases: TGTGCCAGCAGCGCAGGACAGGGGGCGGTTCATCAGCCCCAGCATTTT.

The rearrangement joins TRBV6-5 to TRBJ1-2; no clear D. Looked up from germline, CDR1 is MNHEY and CDR2 is SVGAGI. CDR3 length equals 12 residues. The V end was cut by 7 bases, the J end by 3 bases, with 9 bases between. CDR3 protein: CASIDKYYGYTF. The CDR3 nucleotides read TGTGCCAGCATTGACAAGTACTATGGCTACACCTTC.

The table lists this clonotype with many counts. The V gene is TRBV28, the J gene TRBJ2-1; 11 nucleotides line up with TRBD2. The CDR3 spans 14 residues. The V gene end was trimmed by 5 bases and the J gene end by 7 bases; junction bases not matched to a gene: 4. Germline lookup yields CDR1 MDHEN and CDR2 SYDVKM. CDR3 bases: TGTGCCAGCAGTCGTAGCGGGAGGGCAAATGAGCAGTTCTTC. Encoded protein: CASSRSGRANEQFF.

This clonotype was seen more than once but under ten times. The chain carries TRBV7-2 and TRBJ2-2; no clear D gene. There are 14 residues in the CDR3. Germline V lookup: CDR1 SGHTA, CDR2 FQGNSA. V was clipped by 7 bases and J by 5 bases, with 14 bases between them. CDR3 sequence: CASTNPTRTGELFF. CDR3 DNA: TGTGCCAGCACCAATCCAACTCGGACCGGGGAGCTGTTTTTT. The complete variable domain, with remaining parts taken from reference TRBV7-2 and TRBJ2-2, reads GAGVSQSPSNKVTEKGKDVELRCDPISGHTALYWYRQSLGQGLEFLIYFQGNSAPDKSGLPSDRFSAERTGGSVSTLTIQRTQQEDSAVYLCASTNPTRTGELFFGEGSRLTVL.

This clonotype has at least ten counts. V is TRBV28 and J is TRBJ2-7; D gene unclear. V was trimmed by 7 bases and J by 3 bases, leaving 13 bases between them. This CDR3 has 13 amino acids. Germline loops: CDR1 MDHEN, CDR2 SYDVKM. Written as DNA, the CDR3 is TGTGCCAGCACGAACAGTTTGGTCTACGAGCAGTACTTC. Amino acids: CASTNSLVYEQYF.

The rearrangement uses TRBV3-1 and TRBJ2-2, with D possibly being TRBD2 (6 bases). The CDR3 runs 14 residues. Trimming removed 3 bases from V and 5 bases from J, with 10 bases in between. Germline V gene data show CDR1 as LGHDT and CDR2 as YNNKEL (reference sequence). CDR3 nucleotides: TGTGCCAGCAGCCATTTCCGGGAGACCGGGGAGCTGTTTTTT. Protein: CASSHFRETGELFF.

The sample holds a few counts of this clonotype. V and J are TRBV29-1 and TRBJ2-7; D might be TRBD1 or TRBD2, each matching 6 bases. V was clipped by 7 bases and J by 2 bases, with 18 bases between them. From germline, CDR1 is SQVTM and CDR2 ANQGSEA. CDR3 length: 14 amino acids. Here the CDR3 reads CSARGLTPTYEQYF. The CDR3 DNA sequence: TGCAGCGCCCGGGGGCTGACACCTACCTACGAGCAGTACTTC.

The chain employs TRBV29-1 and TRBJ2-6; D is undetermined. Germline V gene data show CDR1 as SQVTM and CDR2 as ANQGSEA. The CDR3 loop spans 16 amino acids. V lost 3 bases and J 0 bases, leaving 12 bases between the germline ends. The CDR3 nucleotides are TGCAGCGTTGAGGGTGGTCCTTCCTCTGGGGCCAACGTCCTGACTTTC. Amino acids: CSVEGGPSSGANVLTF. Supplemented by reference TRBV29-1 and TRBJ2-6, the full variable domain reads SAVISQKPSRDICQRGTSLTIQCQVDSQVTMMFWYRQQPGQSLTLIATANQGSEATYESGFVIDKFPISRPNLTFSTLTVSNMSPEDSSIYLCSVEGGPSSGANVLTFGAGSRLTVL.

This sequence joins TRBV7-8 and TRBJ2-5; 15 bases fit TRBD2. Germline values: CDR1 SGHVS, CDR2 FQNEAQ. J was trimmed by 3 bases and V by 4 bases; bases with no gene match: 12. The CDR3 length is 19 residues. This CDR3 reads CASSSSGGTSGRQKETQYF. CDR3 bases: TGTGCCAGCAGCTCCTCGGGGGGGACTAGCGGGAGGCAGAAAGAGACCCAGTACTTC.

This clonotype showed up just a few times. V gene TRBV5-6 combines with J gene TRBJ2-7; D unclear. V was shortened by 2 bases and J by 1 base, with 10 bases between the two germline ends. CDR1 and CDR2 (germline): SGHDT, YYEEEE. The CDR3 length is 14 residues. Written as DNA, the CDR3 is TGTGCCAGCAGCTTTCGGCGGATTTCCTACGAGCAGTACTTC. Translated: CASSFRRISYEQYF.

This clonotype showed up many times. The chain employs TRBV10-3 and TRBJ2-1; either TRBD1 or TRBD2 may supply D (5 bases each). The CDR3 loop spans 14 amino acids. Germline values: CDR1 ENHRY, CDR2 SYGVKD. With 8 bases removed from V and 5 bases from J, the gap between germline ends came to 16 bases. The CDR3 sequence is CAIGNWDADNEQFF. The CDR3 region has the DNA TGTGCCATCGGGAACTGGGACGCAGACAATGAGCAGTTCTTC.

V usage is TRBV7-6 and J usage is TRBJ2-6; 10 bases are shared with TRBD2. This CDR3 has 17 residues. Per the germline V gene, CDR1 is SGHVS and CDR2 is FNYEAQ. The V gene end was trimmed by 3 bases and the J gene end by 1 base; junction bases not matched to a gene: 3. CDR3 DNA sequence: TGTGCCAGCAGCTTGACTAGCGGGCTTTCTGGGGCCAACGTCCTGACTTTC. Its translation: CASSLTSGLSGANVLTF.

This clonotype has a handful of counts. This chain connects TRBV6-1 to TRBJ2-1; 10 bases match TRBD2. J gave up 2 bases and V 5 bases, and 12 bases lay outside the gene matches. Germline V CDR1 and CDR2: MNHNS, SASEGT. CDR3 length: 18 residues. The CDR3 DNA reads TGTGCCAGCAGTCAAAGCGGGAGGGCCTCCCGCGCCTACAATGAGCAGTTCTTC. Translated: CASSQSGRASRAYNEQFF.

There are many counts of this clonotype. V is TRBV29-1 and J is TRBJ1-3; 10 nucleotides agree with TRBD1. CDR3 size: 14 residues. V dropped 7 bases and J dropped 0; count of bases not matched to a gene: 3. Germline CDR1 is SQVTM and CDR2 is ANQGSEA. The CDR3 DNA sequence: TGCAGCGCCCGGACAGGGGGCTCTGGAAACACCATATATTTT. Protein: CSARTGGSGNTIYF.

The chain links TRBV5-1 to TRBJ1-2; the D gene is possibly TRBD1 (5 bases). The length of the CDR3 is 15 residues. Looked up from germline, CDR1 is SGHRS and CDR2 is YFSETQ. The V end was cut by 3 bases, the J end by 5 bases, with 17 bases between. CDR3 in amino acids: CASSSDIGEWYGYTF. CDR3 coding DNA: TGCGCCAGCAGCTCGGACATAGGGGAATGGTATGGCTACACCTTC.

The chain carries TRBV6-5 and TRBJ1-5, with D tentatively TRBD1 (6 bases). Between the trimmed V and J ends, which lost 5 bases and 2 bases, there was a span of 13 bases. CDR3 length equals 15 residues. Germline V CDR1 and CDR2: MNHEY, SVGAGI. CDR3 nucleotide sequence: TGTGCCAGCAGTAATCAACAGGGAGGCAATCAGCCCCAGCATTTT. Its protein product is CASSNQQGGNQPQHF.

This chain links TRBV5-1 with TRBJ1-5; D gene uncertain. V shed 4 bases and J shed 1 base, with 9 bases lying between them. The CDR3 covers 14 residues. CDR1 is SGHRS and CDR2 is YFSETQ in the germline V gene. CDR3 residues: CASSPSGSNQPQHF. The CDR3 DNA sequence: TGCGCCAGCAGCCCTAGTGGGAGCAATCAGCCCCAGCATTTT.

The chain couples TRBV5-1 to TRBJ1-4, with TRBD1 matching over 7 bases. CDR1 is SGHRS, CDR2 YFSETQ, per germline. The CDR3 length is 13 residues. J lost 8 bases, V lost 4 bases, and 5 bases had no gene match. The CDR3 DNA follows: TGCGCCAGCAGCATGGGGACAGACGAAAAACTGTTTTTT. Amino acids: CASSMGTDEKLFF.

CDR3 nucleotides: TGTGCCATCAGTGAGCACCGGGACAGGGCCTACGAGCAGTACTTC. It encodes CAISEHRDRAYEQYF. The rearrangement links TRBV10-3 to TRBJ2-7, with 9 bases aligning to TRBD1. Germline loops: CDR1 ENHRY, CDR2 SYGVKD. V lost 2 bases to trimming and J lost 2 bases; unmatched junction nucleotides: 4. The CDR3 loop spans 15 amino acids.

This clonotype was seen many times. The CDR3 loop reads CSASTASGRAGYEQYF. The CDR3 nucleotides read TGCAGTGCTAGCACGGCTAGCGGGAGGGCTGGGTACGAGCAGTACTTC. The chain employs TRBV20-1 and TRBJ2-7, with 12 bases aligning to TRBD2. CDR3 length: 16 residues. Per germline, CDR1 DFQATT and CDR2 SNEGSKA (reference sequence). V shed 3 bases, J shed 4 bases, and the junction held 10 bases outside the gene matches.

Many counts were recorded for this clonotype. The chain couples TRBV29-1 to TRBJ1-2, with D tentatively TRBD1 (6 bases). There are 12 residues in the CDR3. The V and J ends lost 6 bases and 8 bases respectively, with 16 bases between them. Germline V gene lookup returns CDR1 SQVTM and CDR2 ANQGSEA. CDR3 in DNA: TGCAGCGTCAGGATGGGGGCGGGCGGCTACACCTTC. This codes for CSVRMGAGGYTF.